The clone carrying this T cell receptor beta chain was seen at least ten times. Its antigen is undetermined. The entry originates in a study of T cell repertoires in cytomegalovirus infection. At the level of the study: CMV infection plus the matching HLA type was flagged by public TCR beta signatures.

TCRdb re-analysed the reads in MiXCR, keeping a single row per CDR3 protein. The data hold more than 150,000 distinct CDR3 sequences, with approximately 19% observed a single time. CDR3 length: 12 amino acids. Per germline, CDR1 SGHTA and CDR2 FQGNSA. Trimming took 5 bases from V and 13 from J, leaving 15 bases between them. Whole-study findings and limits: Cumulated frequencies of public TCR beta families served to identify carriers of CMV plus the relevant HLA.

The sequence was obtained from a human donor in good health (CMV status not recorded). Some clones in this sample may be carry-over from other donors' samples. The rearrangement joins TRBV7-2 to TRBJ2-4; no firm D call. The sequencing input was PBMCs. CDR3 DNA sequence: TGTGCCAGCAGCCCCTCGGCCCTCACCCAGTACTTC. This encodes CASSPSALTQYF.